Presented here are 32 T cell receptor beta chains from one specimen sequenced in a study of cytomegalovirus exposure and HLA in healthy donors. PCR primers comprised 60 Vbeta and 13 Jbeta primers. Using immunoSEQ multiplex PCR, the repertoire was profiled, and TCRdb retains in-frame clones only, with some absent. Of approximately 110,000 clones in the sample, around 67% are singletons; the top ten hold about 4%. Sample: PBMCs. The receptors were gathered from a woman aged 40 to 50 in good health and CMV-seronegative.

The chain links TRBV19 to TRBJ1-5; TRBD1 is a possible D gene (6 bases). There are 17 residues in the CDR3. Trimming shortened V by 5 bases and J by 6 bases, and 23 bases separated the two germline ends. Germline CDR1 is LNHDA and CDR2 is SQIVND (reference sequence). In DNA form, the CDR3 reads TGTGCCAGTAGTCCGCCCTCCGGGACAACCCTTGGTCAGCCCCAGCATTTT. It codes for CASSPPSGTTLGQPQHF.

This clone was detected only a few times. V is TRBV7-9 and J is TRBJ1-4, with a weak D call TRBD1 (5 bases). Germline loops: CDR1 SEHNR, CDR2 FQNEAQ (reference sequence). The V gene lost 0 bases and the J gene lost 3 bases, with 11 bases spanning the gap. The CDR3 contains 16 residues. The CDR3 is CASSLAAAGANEKLFF. Written as DNA, the CDR3 is TGTGCCAGCAGCTTAGCCGCGGCGGGGGCTAATGAAAAACTGTTTTTT.

This clone was counted once. The chain is built from TRBV19 and TRBJ1-1, with D tentatively TRBD1 (6 bases). Germline loops: CDR1 LNHDA, CDR2 SQIVND (reference sequence). CDR3 length: 14 residues. V was trimmed by 5 bases and J by 3 bases, leaving 13 bases between them. CDR3 residues: CASSPGAIDTEAFF. In DNA form, the CDR3 reads TGTGCCAGTAGTCCAGGGGCGATAGACACTGAAGCTTTCTTT.

The V call is TRBV11-3, the J call TRBJ2-2; 9 bases align to TRBD1. V lost 5 bases, J lost 6 bases, and 4 bases stayed unmatched. Germline loops: CDR1 SGHNT, CDR2 YENEEA. The CDR3 consists of 14 residues. CDR3 DNA sequence: TGTGCCAGCAGCCCTCGGACAGGGGCCGGGGAGCTGTTTTTT. It specifies CASSPRTGAGELFF.

The genes are TRBV11-2 and TRBJ1-2, with D unresolved. V lost 5 bases and J lost 1, with 11 bases in between. The germline V gene encodes CDR1 SGHAT and CDR2 FQNNGV. CDR3 length equals 14 residues. The CDR3 protein is CASSPIQVNYGYTF. The CDR3 region has the DNA TGTGCCAGCAGCCCAATCCAGGTTAACTATGGCTACACCTTC. The variable domain in full, completed from reference TRBV11-2 and TRBJ1-2, reads EAGVAQSPRYKIIEKRQSVAFWCNPISGHATLYWYQQILGQGPKLLIQFQNNGVVDDSQLPKDRFSAERLKGVDSTLKIQPAKLEDSAVYLCASSPIQVNYGYTFGSGTRLTVV.

The rearrangement joins TRBV7-9 to TRBJ2-1, with D possibly TRBD1 on 6 matching bases. Trimming removed 1 base from V and 3 bases from J, with 13 bases in between. Germline V lookup: CDR1 SEHNR, CDR2 FQNEAQ (reference sequence). This CDR3 region has 16 residues. CDR3 region: CASSLGRGFIYNEQFF. CDR3 sequence (DNA): TGTGCCAGCAGCTTAGGAAGGGGGTTCATCTACAATGAGCAGTTCTTC.

The gene calls are TRBV19 and TRBJ1-5; D is undetermined. The CDR3 runs 14 residues. Trimming removed 6 bases from V and 0 bases from J, with 9 bases in between. Per the germline V gene, CDR1 is LNHDA and CDR2 is SQIVND (reference sequence). CDR3 nucleotides: TGTGCCAGTAGACAGACATTTAGCAATCAGCCCCAGCATTTT. Translation gives CASRQTFSNQPQHF. Full variable domain (rest looked up from reference TRBV19 and TRBJ1-5): DGGITQSPKYLFRKEGQNVTLSCEQNLNHDAMYWYRQDPGQGLRLIYYSQIVNDFQKGDIAEGYSVSREKKESFPLTVTSAQKNPTAFYLCASRQTFSNQPQHFGDGTRLSIL.

A few counts support this clone. This sequence joins TRBV7-9 and TRBJ2-3, with a weak D call TRBD1 (6 bases). The V end was cut by 5 bases, the J end by 5 bases, with 14 bases between. The CDR3 is made up of 14 amino acids. The germline gives CDR1 SEHNR, CDR2 FQNEAQ (reference sequence). The CDR3 DNA reads TGTGCCAGCAGCAGTAGACAGGTGGAAGATACGCAGTATTTT. Protein sequence: CASSSRQVEDTQYF.

The rearrangement uses TRBV7-2 and TRBJ1-6; 9 positions match TRBD1. CDR3 length equals 14 residues. V lost 6 bases and J lost 3; bases outside the gene matches: 0. Germline values: CDR1 SGHTA, CDR2 FQGNSA. The CDR3 DNA reads as TGTGCCAGCAGGGGACAGGGCTATAATTCACCCCTCCACTTT. Encoded protein: CASRGQGYNSPLHF. The entire variable domain, with the rest obtained from reference TRBV7-2 and TRBJ1-6, is as follows: GAGVSQSPSNKVTEKGKDVELRCDPISGHTALYWYRQSLGQGLEFLIYFQGNSAPDKSGLPSDRFSAERTGGSVSTLTIQRTQQEDSAVYLCASRGQGYNSPLHFGNGTRLTVT.

This CDR3 is CASTPQGSLASEQYF. The CDR3 DNA is TGTGCCAGCACCCCCCAGGGATCCCTCGCCAGCGAGCAGTACTTC. The chain has TRBV27 and TRBJ2-7; possibly TRBD1 for D (5 bases). The length of the CDR3 is 15 residues. The V gene lost 7 bases and the J gene lost 6 bases, with 22 bases spanning the gap. Germline CDR1 is MNHEY and CDR2 is SMNVEV (reference sequence).

The chain combines TRBV5-6 with TRBJ2-5; D uncertain. The CDR3 extends over 12 amino acids. Trimming cost V 4 bases and J 2 bases, with 6 bases left between them. Germline V gives CDR1 SGHDT, CDR2 YYEEEE. In nucleotides, the CDR3 is TGTGCCAGCAGCCTTCAGCAAGAGACCCAGTACTTC. Protein sequence: CASSLQQETQYF.

J is TRBJ2-2 and V is TRBV6-4; 16 nucleotides agree with TRBD2. V was pared by 7 bases and J by 3 bases, with 11 bases of the junction left unmatched. The CDR3 has 19 amino acids. Germline V gene lookup returns CDR1 MRHNA and CDR2 SNTAGT. CDR3 nucleotides: TGTGCCAGCAACGGGAAGGGACTAGCGGGAGGGGATGACACCGGGGAGCTGTTTTTT. Protein: CASNGKGLAGGDDTGELFF.

The chain couples TRBV6-1 to TRBJ1-4; the match to TRBD1 covers 7 bases. Germline trimming cut 4 bases from V and 8 bases from J; bases unmatched to any gene: 7. In germline, CDR1 is MNHNS, CDR2 SASEGT. The CDR3 is 14 residues long. In nucleotides, the CDR3 is TGTGCCAGCAGTGGGCAGGGGGAGGCGGAAAAACTGTTTTTT. Translating gives CASSGQGEAEKLFF.

Turning to this clone: Within the sample, other DNA sequences also encode this same CDR3. The chain has TRBV5-1 and TRBJ2-5; TRBD2 matches 7 bases. Germline loops: CDR1 SGHRS, CDR2 YFSETQ. V shed 0 bases and J 3 bases; nucleotides not matched to a gene: 5. The CDR3 has 15 residues. The CDR3 DNA reads TGCGCCAGCAGCTTGGTGCAGGGAGGGGAAGAGACCCAGTACTTC. Protein: CASSLVQGGEETQYF.

This rearrangement joins TRBV6-1 to TRBJ2-2; possible D gene TRBD1, 5 bases. V lost 7 bases and J 6 bases, leaving 18 bases between the germline ends. Germline lookup yields CDR1 MNHNS and CDR2 SASEGT. There are 15 residues in the CDR3. The CDR3 protein is CASKTGFLDAGELFF. DNA of the CDR3: TGTGCCAGCAAAACAGGATTTCTTGACGCCGGGGAGCTGTTTTTT.

Here the CDR3 reads CASSRGQGNEKLFF. The CDR3 nucleotides read TGTGCCAGCAGCCGGGGACAGGGGAATGAAAAACTGTTTTTT. The V and J genes are TRBV7-2 and TRBJ1-4, with TRBD1 identical over 10 bases. Looked up from germline, CDR1 is SGHTA and CDR2 is FQGNSA. The CDR3 runs 14 residues. The ends lost 5 bases at V and 5 bases at J; junction bases unmatched: 2. The full variable domain, rest sourced from reference TRBV7-2 and TRBJ1-4, is GAGVSQSPSNKVTEKGKDVELRCDPISGHTALYWYRQSLGQGLEFLIYFQGNSAPDKSGLPSDRFSAERTGGSVSTLTIQRTQQEDSAVYLCASSRGQGNEKLFFGSGTQLSVL.

This clone was found a few times. The rearrangement links TRBV5-1 to TRBJ2-5; 7 bases agree with TRBD1. With 9 bases clipped from V and 7 bases from J, the junction kept 9 bases outside the gene matches. The CDR3 totals 12 residues. CDR1 SGHRS and CDR2 YFSETQ come from the germline V gene. CDR3 DNA: TGCGCCATCGGGACAGACTCGGGGACCCAGTACTTC. This gives the protein CAIGTDSGTQYF.

The V gene is TRBV7-2, the J gene TRBJ2-6, with 7 bases identical to TRBD1. Trimming removed 6 bases from V and 4 bases from J; junction bases left unmatched: 6. From germline, CDR1 is SGHTA and CDR2 FQGNSA. This CDR3 contains 15 residues. CDR3 amino acids: CASSLQGQGANVLTF. CDR3 nucleotides: TGTGCCAGCAGTTTACAGGGGCAGGGGGCCAACGTCCTGACTTTC.

The chain links TRBV18 to TRBJ2-5, with TRBD1 as a possible D gene (5 bases). Germline CDR1 is KGHSH and CDR2 is LQKENI. Trimming pared 2 bases from V and 2 bases from J, leaving 9 bases between. The CDR3 length is 14 residues. For the CDR3, the DNA is TGTGCCAGCTCACCAAGGGGCTTACAAGAGACCCAGTACTTC. It is translated as CASSPRGLQETQYF.

V is TRBV27 and J is TRBJ2-6, with D possibly TRBD1 on 6 matching bases. Germline loops: CDR1 MNHEY, CDR2 SMNVEV (reference sequence). This CDR3 is 18 amino acids long. The V and J ends lost 5 bases and 0 bases respectively, with 17 bases between them. The CDR3 nucleotides read TGTGCCAGCAGTCCTACCCTTGACAGGCACTCTGGGGCCAACGTCCTGACTTTC. Translated: CASSPTLDRHSGANVLTF.

This clone has more than one count but fewer than ten. The junction departs from the called germline gene at one end, perhaps through a read error. The rearrangement links TRBV6-1 to TRBJ2-7; 9 nucleotides align to TRBD2. CDR1 is MNHNS and CDR2 is SASEGT in the germline V gene. The CDR3 runs 13 residues. CDR3 region: CASRAGGSSEQYF. As DNA, the CDR3 is TGTGCCAGCAGAGCGGGGGGATCCTCCGAGCAGTACTTC.

The chain is built from TRBV4-1 and TRBJ2-1; TRBD2 matches at 14 bases. The CDR3 spans 16 residues. V lost 4 bases, J lost 6 bases, and 5 bases stayed unmatched. The germline V gene encodes CDR1 MGHRA and CDR2 YSYEKL. The CDR3 DNA follows: TGCGCCAGCAGCCTCCAGGGACTAGCGGGAGTCAATGAGCAGTTCTTC. This sequence encodes CASSLQGLAGVNEQFF.

The chain uses TRBV19 and TRBJ2-1, with 7 positions matching TRBD2. V gave up 1 base and J gave up 5 bases; unmatched junction bases: 5. The CDR3 has 15 amino acids. Germline V gives CDR1 LNHDA, CDR2 SQIVND (reference sequence). The CDR3 here is CASSIGGSSNNEQFF. As DNA, the CDR3 is TGTGCCAGTAGTATAGGCGGGAGTTCCAACAATGAGCAGTTCTTC.

This chain connects TRBV11-3 to TRBJ2-1, with 12 bases fitting TRBD2. The CDR3 spans 16 residues. CDR1 is SGHNT and CDR2 is YENEEA in the germline V gene. With V trimmed by 1 base and J by 4 bases, 2 bases remained unmatched. CDR3 loop: CASSLGGTSGYNEQFF. The CDR3 bases are TGTGCCAGCAGCTTAGGGGGGACTAGCGGGTACAATGAGCAGTTCTTC.

The chain is built from TRBV6-5 and TRBJ1-2, with a possible D match to TRBD1 (5 bases). Trimming shortened V by 10 bases and J by 8 bases, and 17 bases separated the two germline ends. Germline assignment: CDR1 MNHEY and CDR2 SVGAGI. The CDR3 totals 12 residues. CDR3 sequence reads: CATRDGAGGYTF. As DNA, the CDR3 is TGTGCCACCCGAGATGGGGCTGGCGGCTACACCTTC.

On this clone itself: Since no conserved phenylalanine or tryptophan closes the CDR3, a read error is the likely cause. It is unclear where the CDR3 begins or ends on the DNA, so no DNA is shown, and the CDR3 is as TCRdb lists it. The chain combines TRBV2 with TRBJ1-5. Germline CDR1 and CDR2: SNHLY and FYNNEI. The CDR3 is 11 residues long, ends included. The CDR3 sequence: CASSEEYRLSV.

This clone was recorded many times. Its ends do not fully match the called genes, so a read error is possible. The chain recombines TRBV7-7 with TRBJ2-2; 10 bases match TRBD2. CDR1 is SSHAT, CDR2 FNYEAQ, per germline (reference sequence). There are 14 residues in the CDR3. The CDR3 loop is CASRTSGNTGELFF. DNA for the CDR3: TGTGCTAGCAGGACTAGCGGGAACACCGGGGAGCTGTTTTTT.

The rearrangement uses TRBV18 and TRBJ1-1, with TRBD1 matching over 10 bases. The CDR3 extends over 15 amino acids. CDR1 is KGHSH and CDR2 is LQKENI in the germline V gene. Trimming at V came to 6 bases and at J to 4 bases, leaving 8 bases not matched to a gene. The CDR3 region is CASSPAGQGSTEAFF. CDR3 sequence (DNA): TGTGCCAGCTCGCCCGCGGGACAGGGGAGCACTGAAGCTTTCTTT.

J is TRBJ1-5 and V is TRBV6-1; maybe TRBD1 (6 bases). Germline V CDR1 and CDR2: MNHNS, SASEGT. The CDR3 has 17 amino acids. The V gene lost 3 bases and the J gene lost 6 bases, with 21 bases spanning the gap. CDR3 coding DNA: TGTGCCAGCAGTGAGGCCGGGGGGAGGGGAGGGGGTCAGCCCCAGCATTTT. Its protein product is CASSEAGGRGGGQPQHF.

The chain carries TRBV10-3 and TRBJ2-5; 12 positions match TRBD2. CDR3 length: 15 amino acids. In germline, CDR1 is ENHRY, CDR2 SYGVKD. Trimming at V came to 6 bases and at J to 9 bases, leaving 11 bases not matched to a gene. The CDR3 DNA is TGTGCCATCAGGGCTAGCGGGGGGGCCGAGGAGGCCCAGTACTTC. Its translation: CAIRASGGAEEAQYF.

The rearrangement joins TRBV18 to TRBJ1-1, with D uncertain. This CDR3 has 13 amino acids. Germline CDR1 and CDR2: KGHSH and LQKENI. Trimming stripped 3 bases from V and 3 bases from J, with 8 bases between. The CDR3 bases are TGTGCCAGCTCACCCCTGGTAGACACTGAAGCTTTCTTT. Its protein is CASSPLVDTEAFF.

The chain carries TRBV2 and TRBJ2-7; weak D call: TRBD1 (6 bases). V lost 8 bases and J lost 6, with 17 bases in between. CDR3 length: 13 amino acids. Germline V gene lookup returns CDR1 SNHLY and CDR2 FYNNEI. CDR3 DNA sequence: TGTGCCAGCGGTGCCGTAGGGGGACCCGAGCAGTACTTC. This codes for CASGAVGGPEQYF.